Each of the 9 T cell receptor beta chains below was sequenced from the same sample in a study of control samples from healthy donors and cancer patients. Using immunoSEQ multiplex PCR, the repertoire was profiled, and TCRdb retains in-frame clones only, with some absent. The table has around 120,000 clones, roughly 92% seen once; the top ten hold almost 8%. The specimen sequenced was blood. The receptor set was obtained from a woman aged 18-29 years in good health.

For the CDR3, the DNA is TGTGCCAGCAGCGCCTTATACACCGGGGAGCTGTTTTTT. Translating it yields CASSALYTGELFF. The rearrangement joins TRBV9 to TRBJ2-2, with D unresolved. The V and J ends lost 3 bases and 3 bases respectively, with 6 bases between them. The CDR3 runs 13 residues. Germline-derived CDR1 and CDR2 are SGDLS and YYNGEE.

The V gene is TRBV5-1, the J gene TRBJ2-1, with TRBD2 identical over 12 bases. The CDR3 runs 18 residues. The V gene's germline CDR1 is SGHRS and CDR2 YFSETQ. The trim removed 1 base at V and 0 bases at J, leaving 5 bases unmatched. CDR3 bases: TGCGCCAGCAGCTTGAGGACTAGCGGGGAAAGCTCCTACAATGAGCAGTTCTTC. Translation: CASSLRTSGESSYNEQFF. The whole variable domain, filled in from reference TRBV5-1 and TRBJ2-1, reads KAGVTQTPRYLIKTRGQQVTLSCSPISGHRSVSWYQQTPGQGLQFLFEYFSETQRNKGNFPGRFSGRQFSNSRSEMNVSTLELGDSALYLCASSLRTSGESSYNEQFFGPGTRLTVL.

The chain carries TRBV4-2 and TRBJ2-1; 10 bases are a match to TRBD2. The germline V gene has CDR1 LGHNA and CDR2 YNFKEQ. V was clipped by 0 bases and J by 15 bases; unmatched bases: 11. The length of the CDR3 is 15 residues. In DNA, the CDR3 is TGTGCCAGCAGCCAAGAGGAGGCATCTAGCGGGAGCCTGTTCTTC. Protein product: CASSQEEASSGSLFF.

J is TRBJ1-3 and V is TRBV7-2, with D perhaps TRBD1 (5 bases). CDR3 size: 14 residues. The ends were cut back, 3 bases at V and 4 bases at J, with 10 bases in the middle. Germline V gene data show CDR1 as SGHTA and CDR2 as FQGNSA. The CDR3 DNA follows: TGTGCCAGCAGCTTTGGGGGTGGAGGAAACACCATATATTTT. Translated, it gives CASSFGGGGNTIYF.

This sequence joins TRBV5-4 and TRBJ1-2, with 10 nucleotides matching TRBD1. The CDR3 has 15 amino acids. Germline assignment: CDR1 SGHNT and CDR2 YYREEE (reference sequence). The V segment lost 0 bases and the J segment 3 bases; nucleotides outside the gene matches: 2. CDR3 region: CASSLAGTGDYGYTF. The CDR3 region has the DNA TGTGCCAGCAGCTTGGCCGGGACAGGGGACTATGGCTACACCTTC.

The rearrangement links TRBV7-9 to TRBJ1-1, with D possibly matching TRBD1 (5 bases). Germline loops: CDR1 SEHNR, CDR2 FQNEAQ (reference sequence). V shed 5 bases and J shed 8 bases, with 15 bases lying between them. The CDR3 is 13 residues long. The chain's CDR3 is CASSLRGLQEAFF. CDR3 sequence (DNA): TGTGCCAGCAGCCTAAGGGGATTACAAGAAGCTTTCTTT.

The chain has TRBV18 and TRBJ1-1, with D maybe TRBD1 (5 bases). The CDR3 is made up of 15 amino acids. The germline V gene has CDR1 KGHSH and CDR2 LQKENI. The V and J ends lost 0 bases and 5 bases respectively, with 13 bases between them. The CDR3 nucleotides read TGTGCCAGCTCACCACCTAGCAGGGTGGGGACTGAAGCTTTCTTT. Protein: CASSPPSRVGTEAFF. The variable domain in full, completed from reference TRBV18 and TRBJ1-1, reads NAGVMQNPRHLVRRRGQEARLRCSPMKGHSHVYWYRQLPEEGLKFMVYLQKENIIDESGMPKERFSAEFPKEGPSILRIQQVVRGDSAAYFCASSPPSRVGTEAFFGQGTRLTVV.

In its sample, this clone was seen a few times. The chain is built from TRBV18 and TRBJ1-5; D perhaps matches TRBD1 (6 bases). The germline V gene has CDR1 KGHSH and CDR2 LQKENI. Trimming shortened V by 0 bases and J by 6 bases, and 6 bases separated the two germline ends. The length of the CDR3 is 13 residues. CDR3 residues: CASSPPRGQPQHF. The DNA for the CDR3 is TGTGCCAGCTCACCACCCAGGGGTCAGCCCCAGCATTTT.

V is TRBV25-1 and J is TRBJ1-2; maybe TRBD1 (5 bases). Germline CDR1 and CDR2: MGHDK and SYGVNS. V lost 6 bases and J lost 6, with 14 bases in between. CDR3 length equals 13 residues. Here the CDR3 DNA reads TGTGCCAGCAGCGCAACAGGCGCGAATGGCTACACCTTC. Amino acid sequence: CASSATGANGYTF.